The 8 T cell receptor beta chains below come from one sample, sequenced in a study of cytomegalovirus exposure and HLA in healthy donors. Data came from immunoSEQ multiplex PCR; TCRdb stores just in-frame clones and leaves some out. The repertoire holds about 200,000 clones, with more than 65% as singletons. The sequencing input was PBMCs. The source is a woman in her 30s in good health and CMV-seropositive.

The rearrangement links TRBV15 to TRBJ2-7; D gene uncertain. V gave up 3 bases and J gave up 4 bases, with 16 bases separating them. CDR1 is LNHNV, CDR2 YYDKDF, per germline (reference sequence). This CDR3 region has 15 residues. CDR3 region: CATSSPFARRYEQYF. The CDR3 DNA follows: TGTGCCACCAGCAGTCCCTTCGCCCGGCGGTACGAGCAGTACTTC.

The CDR3, as DNA: TGTGCCAGCAGCTTAGAGAGTCCCCACGTTTATTCTGAAGCTTTCTTT. This codes for CASSLESPHVYSEAFF. The V gene is TRBV7-9, the J gene TRBJ1-1; no definite D call. CDR1 is SEHNR and CDR2 is FQNEAQ in the germline V gene (reference sequence). With 1 base removed from V and 6 bases from J, the gap between germline ends came to 18 bases. The CDR3 contains 16 residues.

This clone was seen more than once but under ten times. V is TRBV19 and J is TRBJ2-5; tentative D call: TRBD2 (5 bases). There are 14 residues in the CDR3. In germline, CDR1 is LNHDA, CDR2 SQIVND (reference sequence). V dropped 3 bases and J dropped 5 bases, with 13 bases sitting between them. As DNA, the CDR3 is TGTGCCAGTAGTATGGCGGGCCAGAAGGAGACCCAGTACTTC. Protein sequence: CASSMAGQKETQYF.

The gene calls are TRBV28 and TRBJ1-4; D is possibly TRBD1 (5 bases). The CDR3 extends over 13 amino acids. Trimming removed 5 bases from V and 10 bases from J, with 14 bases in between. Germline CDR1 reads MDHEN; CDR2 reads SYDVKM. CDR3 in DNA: TGTGCCAGCAGTGCCCCCGCGGGGCGAAAACTGTTTTTT. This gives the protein CASSAPAGRKLFF.

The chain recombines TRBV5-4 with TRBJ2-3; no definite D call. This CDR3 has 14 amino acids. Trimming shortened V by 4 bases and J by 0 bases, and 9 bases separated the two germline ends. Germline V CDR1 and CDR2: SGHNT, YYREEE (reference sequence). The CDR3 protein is CASSRPLSTDTQYF. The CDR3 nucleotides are TGTGCCAGCAGCCGCCCGCTAAGCACAGATACGCAGTATTTT.

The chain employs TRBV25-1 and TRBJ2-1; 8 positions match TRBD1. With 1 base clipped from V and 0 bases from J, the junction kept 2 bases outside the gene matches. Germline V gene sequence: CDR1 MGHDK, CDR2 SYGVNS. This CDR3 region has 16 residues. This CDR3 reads CASSEWTGSSYNEQFF. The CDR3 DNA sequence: TGTGCCAGCAGTGAATGGACAGGGAGCTCCTACAATGAGCAGTTCTTC.

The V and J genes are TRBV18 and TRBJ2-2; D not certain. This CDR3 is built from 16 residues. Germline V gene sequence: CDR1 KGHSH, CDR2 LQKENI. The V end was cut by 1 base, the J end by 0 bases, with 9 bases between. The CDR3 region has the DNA TGTGCCAGCTCACCACGTCCAGGAACGAACACCGGGGAGCTGTTTTTT. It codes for CASSPRPGTNTGELFF.

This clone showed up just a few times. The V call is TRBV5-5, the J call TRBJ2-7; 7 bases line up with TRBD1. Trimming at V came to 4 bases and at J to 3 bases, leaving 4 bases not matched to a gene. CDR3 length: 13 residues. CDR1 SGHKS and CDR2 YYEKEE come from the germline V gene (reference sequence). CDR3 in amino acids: CASSRDSNYEQYF. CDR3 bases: TGTGCCAGCAGCCGGGACAGCAACTACGAGCAGTACTTC.